Presented here are 22 T cell receptor beta chains from one specimen sequenced in a study of blood T cell repertoires in COVID-19. Clones were sequenced by immunoSEQ multiplex PCR, and TCRdb holds only the in-frame ones, with some missing. The data hold about 250,000 clones, with 87% observed a single time. The sequencing input was peripheral blood. Receptors were obtained from a young man with active or convalescent COVID-19.

A single count supports this clone. CDR3 DNA sequence: TGTGCCAGCCTCTGGACAGGGCCCATGAATGAGCAGTTCTTC. Translating gives CASLWTGPMNEQFF. The chain employs TRBV2 and TRBJ2-1; 8 bases align to TRBD1. V was pared by 8 bases and J by 7 bases, with 10 bases of the junction left unmatched. The CDR3 runs 14 residues. Germline loops: CDR1 SNHLY, CDR2 FYNNEI.

The chain carries TRBV9 and TRBJ2-1; 16 bases fit TRBD2. CDR1 is SGDLS, CDR2 YYNGEE, per germline. The CDR3 loop spans 17 amino acids. Trimming took 2 bases from V and 8 from J; bases not matched to a gene: 7. This CDR3 is CASSVGPGLAGGDEQFF. The CDR3, as DNA: TGTGCCAGCAGCGTCGGACCGGGACTAGCGGGGGGGGATGAGCAGTTCTTC.

The J gene is TRBJ2-2, the V gene TRBV7-2; TRBD2 might be the D (6 bases). Per germline, CDR1 SGHTA and CDR2 FQGNSA. The CDR3 loop spans 14 amino acids. The V end was cut by 3 bases, the J end by 4 bases, with 9 bases between. The CDR3 nucleotides are TGTGCCAGCAGCTTTTTGGGGGGCACCGGGGAGCTGTTTTTT. It translates to CASSFLGGTGELFF.

This clone was counted between two and nine times. V usage is TRBV18 and J usage is TRBJ2-7; D remains ambiguous. CDR1 and CDR2 from the germline V gene are KGHSH and LQKENI. Trimming pared 0 bases from V and 3 bases from J, leaving 9 bases between. The CDR3 is made up of 14 amino acids. The CDR3 region is CASSPPGGRYEQYF. The CDR3 bases are TGTGCCAGCTCACCACCTGGCGGCCGCTACGAGCAGTACTTC.

This chain uses TRBV5-1 with TRBJ1-5; D is perhaps TRBD1 (5 bases). V was cut by 4 bases and J by 0 bases, with 14 bases left in between. The CDR3 length is 16 residues. Germline CDR1 SGHRS, CDR2 YFSETQ. The DNA of the CDR3 is TGCGCCAGCAGCCCGGGTTGGGGCCGTAGCAATCAGCCCCAGCATTTT. The encoded protein is CASSPGWGRSNQPQHF.

The CDR3 protein is CASSQGGTGPDNEQFF. The CDR3 DNA reads as TGTGCCAGCAGCCAAGGGGGGACAGGGCCGGACAATGAGCAGTTCTTC. The chain couples TRBV14 to TRBJ2-1, with 9 bases aligning to TRBD1. With 1 base clipped from V and 5 bases from J, the junction kept 6 bases outside the gene matches. The CDR3 extends over 16 amino acids. The germline V gene encodes CDR1 SGHDN and CDR2 FVKESK.

The V call is TRBV7-9, the J call TRBJ1-1; D gene ambiguous. The CDR3 sequence is 15 residues long. The V end was cut by 6 bases, the J end by 5 bases, with 19 bases between. Per germline, CDR1 SEHNR and CDR2 FQNEAQ (reference sequence). CDR3 sequence: CASRLTGSIITEAFF. In DNA, the CDR3 is TGTGCCAGCAGACTTACGGGATCTATTATTACTGAAGCTTTCTTT. Full variable domain (remainder filled in from reference TRBV7-9 and TRBJ1-1): DTGVSQNPRHKITKRGQNVTFRCDPISEHNRLYWYRQTLGQGPEFLTYFQNEAQLEKSRLLSDRFSAERPKGSFSTLEIQRTEQGDSAMYLCASRLTGSIITEAFFGQGTRLTVV.

The gene calls are TRBV7-9 and TRBJ2-3, with a possible D match to TRBD2 (6 bases). This CDR3 region has 16 residues. CDR1 is SEHNR and CDR2 is FQNEAQ in the germline V gene (reference sequence). The germline V and J ends were trimmed by 4 bases and 2 bases, with 16 bases remaining between them. CDR3 sequence (DNA): TGTGCCAGCAGCTCCCCAGGCGGGGCCCTCACAGATACGCAGTATTTT. Residues: CASSSPGGALTDTQYF.

V usage is TRBV11-3 and J usage is TRBJ2-7; the D gene is possibly TRBD2 (5 bases). V shed 3 bases and J shed 3 bases, with 6 bases lying between them. The germline gives CDR1 SGHNT, CDR2 YENEEA. The CDR3 has 12 residues. This CDR3 is CASSLSGYEQYF. Here the CDR3 DNA reads TGTGCCAGCAGCTTGAGCGGCTACGAGCAGTACTTC.

This rearrangement joins TRBV24-1 to TRBJ2-3; 13 bases fit TRBD2. This CDR3 is built from 19 residues. CDR1 is KGHDR, CDR2 SFDVKD, per germline. The V gene end was trimmed by 0 bases and the J gene end by 1 base; junction bases not matched to a gene: 6. The CDR3 loop is CATSDLAGLAGYRTDTQYF. Written as DNA, the CDR3 is TGTGCCACCAGTGATTTGGCGGGACTAGCGGGATATCGCACAGATACGCAGTATTTT.

This clone was counted once. The rearrangement links TRBV28 to TRBJ2-5; D might be TRBD1 (6 bases). Germline CDR1 reads MDHEN; CDR2 reads SYDVKM. V lost 7 bases to trimming and J lost 4 bases, with 13 bases between them. This CDR3 region has 13 residues. The CDR3 region is CASKDRFRETQYF. The CDR3, as DNA: TGTGCCAGCAAAGACAGGTTCAGAGAGACCCAGTACTTC.

The V and J genes are TRBV7-8 and TRBJ1-2; D not resolved. The CDR3 totals 15 residues. In germline, CDR1 is SGHVS, CDR2 FQNEAQ. Trimming pared 5 bases from V and 4 bases from J, leaving 17 bases between. The CDR3 DNA follows: TGTGCCAGCAGCCACCTTGCTAGCGAGTTCTATGGCTACACCTTC. Translated: CASSHLASEFYGYTF.

V and J are TRBV9 and TRBJ2-1, with 11 bases fitting TRBD2. Germline CDR1 is SGDLS and CDR2 is YYNGEE. The CDR3 has 18 amino acids. The trim removed 0 bases at V and 0 bases at J, leaving 5 bases unmatched. CDR3 coding DNA: TGTGCCAGCAGCGTAGCGGGACTAGCGGCCGTCTCCTACAATGAGCAGTTCTTC. It yields the protein CASSVAGLAAVSYNEQFF.

The J gene is TRBJ1-1, the V gene TRBV6-6, with TRBD1 matching 8 bases. This CDR3 has 19 amino acids. Germline V lookup: CDR1 MNHNY, CDR2 SVGAGI (reference sequence). V shed 6 bases and J 0 bases; nucleotides not matched to a gene: 18. The DNA of the CDR3 is TGTGCCAGCAGCTATTCACCCAGGGGGCCCGAATCCATGAACACTGAAGCTTTCTTT. Protein: CASSYSPRGPESMNTEAFF.

The V call is TRBV27, the J call TRBJ2-7, with 7 bases matching TRBD1. V trimming: 6 bases; J trimming: 3 bases; junction bases outside the gene matches: 5. The CDR3 consists of 13 residues. Germline V gives CDR1 MNHEY, CDR2 SMNVEV (reference sequence). The CDR3 reads CASSPGQVYEQYF. The CDR3 DNA reads as TGTGCCAGCAGCCCCGGACAGGTCTACGAGCAGTACTTC.

This sequence joins TRBV5-1 and TRBJ2-7; tentatively, D is TRBD1 (6 bases). The CDR3 consists of 16 residues. V was trimmed by 0 bases and J by 2 bases, leaving 15 bases between them. In germline, CDR1 is SGHRS, CDR2 YFSETQ. CDR3 amino acids: CASSLELRGITYEQYF. The CDR3 region has the DNA TGCGCCAGCAGCTTGGAGCTCAGGGGAATAACCTACGAGCAGTACTTC.

The rearrangement joins TRBV7-2 to TRBJ1-6, with 9 bases matching TRBD1. Germline loops: CDR1 SGHTA, CDR2 FQGNSA. J lost 8 bases, V lost 1 base, and 3 bases had no gene match. The CDR3 sequence is 15 residues long. CDR3: CASSLDDRGDSPLHF. CDR3 sequence (DNA): TGTGCCAGCAGCTTAGACGACAGGGGGGATTCACCCCTCCACTTT.

This clone was picked up one time. The gene calls are TRBV7-2 and TRBJ2-2; the match to TRBD2 covers 10 bases. V was pared by 4 bases and J by 4 bases, with 6 bases of the junction left unmatched. The germline CDR1 and CDR2 sequences are SGHTA and FQGNSA. The CDR3 runs 16 residues. The CDR3 sequence is CASSSQAGGFTGELFF. CDR3 in DNA: TGTGCCAGCAGCTCACAAGCGGGGGGGTTCACCGGGGAGCTGTTTTTT.

The J gene is TRBJ2-3, the V gene TRBV7-9; 9 bases map to TRBD1. The CDR3 runs to 16 residues. Germline values: CDR1 SEHNR, CDR2 FQNEAQ (reference sequence). V lost 1 base and J lost 5; bases outside the gene matches: 7. The CDR3 nucleotides read TGTGCCAGCAGCTTAGGGGACAGGGTGACCGGAGATACGCAGTATTTT. Its translation is CASSLGDRVTGDTQYF.

The chain recombines TRBV19 with TRBJ2-1; D might be TRBD2 (9 bases). Germline CDR1 reads LNHDA; CDR2 reads SQIVND (reference sequence). The germline V and J ends were trimmed by 5 bases and 4 bases, with 33 bases remaining between them. The CDR3 is 21 residues long. The CDR3 region is CASSRPLLSRGRGGRYNEQFF. For the CDR3, the DNA is TGTGCCAGTAGTCGGCCCCTTTTATCCAGGGGGCGGGGGGGCCGGTACAATGAGCAGTTCTTC.

The chain couples TRBV27 to TRBJ2-7; D perhaps matches TRBD1 (6 bases). This CDR3 comprises 16 residues. Deletions cut 3 bases from V and 3 bases from J, with 18 bases between. Germline CDR1 and CDR2: MNHEY and SMNVEV (reference sequence). CDR3 residues: CASSFAPPRDNYEQYF. CDR3 nucleotides: TGTGCCAGCAGTTTCGCCCCCCCCCGGGACAACTACGAGCAGTACTTC.

The rearrangement joins TRBV5-1 to TRBJ1-2, with a possible D match to TRBD1 (5 bases). The germline V gene encodes CDR1 SGHRS and CDR2 YFSETQ. The CDR3 sequence is 13 residues long. V was shortened by 0 bases and J by 8 bases, with 11 bases between the two germline ends. The DNA for the CDR3 is TGCGCCAGCAGCTTGGGCCAGGACACGGGCTACACCTTC. It codes for CASSLGQDTGYTF.